This T cell receptor beta chain was captured in a study of cytomegalovirus exposure and HLA in healthy donors. Broader study findings: Earlier results showed most TCR beta V segments being productive about 87% or about 30% of the time. Across all donors, roughly uniform sequencing depth was an assumption of the presence/absence analyses.

Germline V gives CDR1 SGHRS, CDR2 YFSETQ. CDR3 length equals 12 residues. V lost 4 bases, J lost 4 bases, and 8 bases lay in between. This clone occurred a few times. Its antigen is unidentified. Other DNA sequences of this sample code for an identical CDR3. PCR was performed using 60 Vbeta and 13 Jbeta primers. Measured with immunoSEQ multiplex PCR; TCRdb has only the in-frame clones, and not every one. Among hundreds of thousands of clones, around two thirds were seen once, and the ten largest hold 2% to 2.5%. V usage is TRBV5-1 and J usage is TRBJ2-5; maybe TRBD2 (5 bases). Sequencing used PBMCs. The clonotype was recovered from a female donor in good health and CMV-seronegative. The CDR3 loop reads CASSLAGETQYF. In DNA form, the CDR3 reads TGCGCCAGCAGCCTAGCAGGAGAGACCCAGTACTTC.